These 31 T cell receptor beta chains originate from one sample sequenced in a study of patients and donors after allogeneic stem cell transplantation. TCRdb processed the RT-PCR reads anew with MiXCR; each CDR3 protein has one entry. The table lists 390,000 or so distinct CDR3 sequences, 16% of them singletons. Sequenced material: blood, either unsorted or a sorted T cell fraction (not recorded which). These receptors were taken from a human donor who was either an allogeneic HSCT recipient or a stem cell or donor lymphocyte infusion donor (not recorded which). It is not recorded whose cells these are; they may come from a transplant donor.

The chain employs TRBV20-1 and TRBJ2-3, with 9 bases fitting TRBD2. Trimming at V came to 5 bases and at J to 4 bases, leaving 7 bases not matched to a gene. Germline loops: CDR1 DFQATT, CDR2 SNEGSKA (reference sequence). The length of the CDR3 is 14 residues. CDR3 bases: TGCAGTGCTCTGACTCAGCGGGGGGCAGATACGCAGTATTTT. Translated: CSALTQRGADTQYF.

CDR3 in amino acids: CASSRLTGDTEAFF. The CDR3 region has the DNA TGCGCCAGCAGCCGCCTAACAGGGGACACTGAAGCTTTCTTT. The chain joins TRBV4-3 to TRBJ1-1, with 7 bases identical to TRBD1. The CDR3 is 14 amino acids. Unmatched junction bases numbered 5, after V lost 4 bases and J lost 3 bases. Germline CDR1 reads LGHNA; CDR2 reads YSLEER.

There are a few counts of this clonotype. The V and J genes are TRBV7-9 and TRBJ2-1; D is ambiguous. The CDR3 consists of 14 residues. Germline V gives CDR1 SEHNR, CDR2 FQNEAQ (reference sequence). Trimming took off 5 bases at V and 6 bases at J, with 14 bases between the two ends. The CDR3 sequence is CASSPKERSNEQFF. The CDR3 region has the DNA TGTGCCAGCAGCCCCAAGGAGCGTTCCAATGAGCAGTTCTTC.

The chain joins TRBV12-3 or TRBV12-4 to TRBJ2-3; maybe TRBD1 (6 bases). The CDR3 contains 13 residues. Between the trimmed V and J ends, which lost 0 bases and 14 bases, there was a span of 15 bases. CDR3 sequence (DNA): TGTGCCAGCAGTTTAGCCCGGGACACTGGTCGGTATTTT. Translating gives CASSLARDTGRYF.

This clonotype has a handful of counts. The V call is TRBV7-9, the J call TRBJ2-1; 13 nucleotides agree with TRBD2. V lost 2 bases, J lost 8 bases, and 9 bases stayed unmatched. Looked up from germline, CDR1 is SEHNR and CDR2 is FQNEAQ (reference sequence). CDR3 size: 17 residues. CDR3 amino acids: CASSLPNPGLAGHEQFF. As DNA, the CDR3 is TGTGCCAGCAGCTTACCTAACCCGGGACTAGCGGGACATGAGCAGTTCTTC. The full variable domain, in which reference TRBV7-9 and TRBJ2-1 provide the parts outside the CDR3, is DTGVSQNPRHKITKRGQNVTFRCDPISEHNRLYWYRQTLGQGPEFLTYFQNEAQLEKSRLLSDRFSAERPKGSFSTLEIQRTEQGDSAMYLCASSLPNPGLAGHEQFFGPGTRLTVL.

As to this clonotype: Since the CDR3 does not end with the conserved phenylalanine or tryptophan, this likely comes from a read error. This sequence joins TRBV28 and TRBJ2-3; maybe TRBD2 (5 bases). The V end lost 6 bases, the J end lost 5 bases, and 6 bases lay between the germline ends. CDR3 length: 11 amino acids. Germline V gene data show CDR1 as MDHEN and CDR2 as SYDVKM. The CDR3 bases are TGTGCCAGCAGAGGGAGAGATACGCAGTATCTT. Translated, it gives CASRGRDTQYL.

This clonotype was seen many times. V usage is TRBV29-1 and J usage is TRBJ1-2, with D unclear. Between the trimmed V and J ends, which lost 1 base and 6 bases, there was a span of 9 bases. The CDR3 loop spans 12 amino acids. The germline CDR1 and CDR2 sequences are SQVTM and ANQGSEA. The CDR3 loop reads CSVEADFNGYTF. Here the CDR3 DNA reads TGCAGCGTTGAAGCGGATTTCAATGGCTACACCTTC. The full variable domain, rest sourced from reference TRBV29-1 and TRBJ1-2, is SAVISQKPSRDICQRGTSLTIQCQVDSQVTMMFWYRQQPGQSLTLIATANQGSEATYESGFVIDKFPISRPNLTFSTLTVSNMSPEDSSIYLCSVEADFNGYTFGSGTRLTVV.

The chain employs TRBV14 and TRBJ2-1; 8 nucleotides agree with TRBD2. This CDR3 comprises 18 residues. In germline, CDR1 is SGHDN, CDR2 FVKESK. V shed 3 bases and J 0 bases; nucleotides not matched to a gene: 10. The CDR3 coding sequence is TGTGCCAGCAGCCAGGGGGGTATGCGGGAGGCCTCCTACAATGAGCAGTTCTTC. Translated: CASSQGGMREASYNEQFF.

The count of this clonotype is one. The chain joins TRBV6-1 to TRBJ1-6, with 7 bases matching TRBD1. The CDR3 is made up of 13 amino acids. V was pared by 0 bases and J by 14 bases, with 4 bases of the junction left unmatched. Per the germline V gene, CDR1 is MNHNS and CDR2 is SASEGT. CDR3 sequence reads: CASSEALQGALHF. The CDR3 DNA is TGTGCCAGCAGTGAAGCGCTTCAGGGGGCCCTCCACTTT.

This clonotype appeared a few times. The genes are TRBV7-9 and TRBJ1-5, with a possible D match to TRBD1 (6 bases). The CDR3 length is 15 residues. Germline loops: CDR1 SEHNR, CDR2 FQNEAQ (reference sequence). The V end was cut by 3 bases, the J end by 4 bases, with 13 bases between. The CDR3 nucleotides are TGTGCCAGCAGCTTGGGGCAGGGGTGGAATCAGCCCCAGCATTTT. It yields the protein CASSLGQGWNQPQHF. Full variable domain (remainder filled in from reference TRBV7-9 and TRBJ1-5): DTGVSQNPRHKITKRGQNVTFRCDPISEHNRLYWYRQTLGQGPEFLTYFQNEAQLEKSRLLSDRFSAERPKGSFSTLEIQRTEQGDSAMYLCASSLGQGWNQPQHFGDGTRLSIL.

This clonotype has a count of ten or more. J is TRBJ1-3 and V is TRBV5-1; D is unclear. The germline CDR1 and CDR2 sequences are SGHRS and YFSETQ. This CDR3 has 17 residues. The V gene lost 3 bases and the J gene lost 4 bases, with 20 bases spanning the gap. The CDR3 region is CASSSGGPGRRGNTIYF. The CDR3 DNA reads TGCGCCAGCAGCTCCGGCGGACCGGGGAGGAGGGGAAACACCATATATTTT.

The chain joins TRBV12-3 or TRBV12-4 to TRBJ1-2; D call uncertain. CDR3 size: 12 residues. The V end was cut by 6 bases, the J end by 5 bases, with 10 bases between. The CDR3, as DNA: TGTGCCAGCAGGGAATTAGGGTATGGCTACACCTTC. Protein product: CASRELGYGYTF.

The CDR3 DNA follows: TGTGCCAGCAGCTTCAACAGGGGCAACTACGAGCAGTACTTC. Protein: CASSFNRGNYEQYF. This chain uses TRBV7-6 with TRBJ2-7; 7 bases are a match to TRBD1. The germline gives CDR1 SGHVS, CDR2 FNYEAQ. Germline trimming cut 3 bases from V and 3 bases from J; bases unmatched to any gene: 5. CDR3 length: 14 amino acids.

This clonotype was recorded a few times. This rearrangement joins TRBV6-1 to TRBJ1-4; TRBD1 aligns across 11 bases. The CDR3 sequence is 15 residues long. The V segment lost 5 bases and the J segment 8 bases; nucleotides outside the gene matches: 7. CDR1 is MNHNS, CDR2 SASEGT, per germline. CDR3 sequence reads: CASSPPDRGQEKLFF. CDR3 bases: TGTGCCAGCAGTCCTCCGGACAGGGGGCAAGAAAAACTGTTTTTT.

This clonotype was recorded at least ten times. The chain links TRBV10-3 to TRBJ1-6; D not certain. The CDR3 has 11 residues. Deletions cut 6 bases from V and 5 bases from J, with 2 bases between. The germline V gene encodes CDR1 ENHRY and CDR2 SYGVKD. CDR3 region: CAIRDNSPLHF. CDR3 sequence (DNA): TGTGCCATCAGGGATAATTCACCCCTCCACTTT.

This sequence joins TRBV20-1 and TRBJ1-2, with 7 bases lining up with TRBD1. CDR3 length: 11 residues. Germline-derived CDR1 and CDR2 are DFQATT and SNEGSKA (reference sequence). CDR3 sequence: CRGETGNGYTF. CDR3 nucleotide sequence: TGCAGGGGCGAGACAGGGAATGGCTACACCTTC.

This clonotype was observed a few times. This CDR3 reads CATSRAHSPGQSPNQPQHF. CDR3 sequence (DNA): TGTGCCACCAGCAGAGCCCACTCCCCGGGACAGTCCCCCAATCAGCCCCAGCATTTT. The gene calls are TRBV15 and TRBJ1-5, with 7 bases that match TRBD1. Germline trimming cut 1 base from V and 3 bases from J; bases unmatched to any gene: 15. CDR3 length: 19 residues. CDR1 LNHNV and CDR2 YYDKDF come from the germline V gene (reference sequence).

This clonotype turned up a few times. The CDR3 bases are TGTGCCAGCAGCTTCATGGACTACAGGGCCCCGAACACTGAAGCTTTCTTT. The encoded protein is CASSFMDYRAPNTEAFF. The chain joins TRBV5-6 to TRBJ1-1, with D possibly TRBD1 on 6 matching bases. This CDR3 has 17 amino acids. In germline, CDR1 is SGHDT, CDR2 YYEEEE. Trimming left V 2 bases short and J 1 base short, with 18 bases between.

This clonotype came up many times. This chain's CDR3 is CASSEILGRNNQPQHF. For the CDR3, the DNA is TGTGCCAGCAGTGAAATCTTAGGACGGAACAATCAGCCCCAGCATTTT. This chain connects TRBV6-1 to TRBJ1-5; unclear D gene. The V end was cut by 2 bases, the J end by 3 bases, with 14 bases between. This CDR3 is built from 16 residues. Germline V CDR1 and CDR2: MNHNS, SASEGT.

This clonotype has just a few counts. The V call is TRBV20-1, the J call TRBJ2-3; the D gene could be TRBD1 or TRBD2 (6 bases each). The CDR3 is made up of 15 amino acids. V was pared by 3 bases and J by 2 bases, with 15 bases between. Looked up from germline, CDR1 is DFQATT and CDR2 is SNEGSKA (reference sequence). The CDR3 sequence: CSASKGGGATDTQYF. The CDR3 coding sequence is TGCAGTGCTAGTAAGGGGGGAGGAGCCACAGATACGCAGTATTTT.

This clonotype occurred a few times. The genes are TRBV18 and TRBJ1-2; no firm D call. V dropped 3 bases and J dropped 7 bases, with 15 bases sitting between them. The CDR3 is 14 amino acids. CDR1 KGHSH and CDR2 LQKENI come from the germline V gene. CDR3 bases: TGTGCCAGCTCACCTAATGCTCCCGGAGGTGGCTACACCTTC. It encodes CASSPNAPGGGYTF.

This clonotype was found a few times. V is TRBV5-1 and J is TRBJ2-3; 8 positions agree with TRBD2. CDR3 length: 14 residues. Germline CDR1 SGHRS, CDR2 YFSETQ. J was trimmed by 1 base and V by 3 bases; bases with no gene match: 1. The CDR3 coding sequence is TGCGCCAGCAGCTCACTAGCGGGCACAGATACGCAGTATTTT. This codes for CASSSLAGTDTQYF.

This clonotype was found a few times. The chain has TRBV20-1 and TRBJ1-5, with 8 bases aligning to TRBD1. In germline, CDR1 is DFQATT, CDR2 SNEGSKA (reference sequence). The CDR3 has 16 amino acids. V shed 6 bases and J 6 bases; nucleotides not matched to a gene: 16. CDR3 in amino acids: CSARSRRTGMGQPQHF. CDR3 nucleotide sequence: TGCAGTGCGCGAAGTAGACGGACAGGGATGGGTCAGCCCCAGCATTTT.

The rearrangement joins TRBV20-1 to TRBJ2-1; 9 nucleotides line up with TRBD2. The trim removed 0 bases at V and 5 bases at J, leaving 5 bases unmatched. Germline assignment: CDR1 DFQATT and CDR2 SNEGSKA (reference sequence). The CDR3 contains 15 residues. The CDR3 here is CSARDFAGGNNEQFF. The DNA of the CDR3 is TGCAGTGCTAGAGATTTTGCGGGAGGGAACAATGAGCAGTTCTTC.

The J gene is TRBJ2-2, the V gene TRBV27; maybe TRBD2 (5 bases). Germline CDR1 and CDR2: MNHEY and SMNVEV (reference sequence). The CDR3 spans 14 residues. V lost 3 bases, J lost 7 bases, and 12 bases lay in between. CDR3 residues: CASSLRLAGGELFF. As DNA, the CDR3 is TGTGCCAGCAGTTTGAGGCTAGCTGGCGGGGAGCTGTTTTTT.

This clonotype turned up a few times. V and J are TRBV5-1 and TRBJ1-6, with D tentatively TRBD1 (6 bases). Germline-derived CDR1 and CDR2 are SGHRS and YFSETQ. Trimming took off 1 base at V and 5 bases at J, with 10 bases between the two ends. This CDR3 is built from 15 residues. The CDR3 region is CASSLTGKDNSPLHF. For the CDR3, the DNA is TGCGCCAGCAGCTTGACAGGGAAGGATAATTCACCCCTCCACTTT.

V usage is TRBV20-1 and J usage is TRBJ2-3; D is uncertain. The CDR3 is 16 amino acids. The V gene's germline CDR1 is DFQATT and CDR2 SNEGSKA (reference sequence). The germline V and J ends were trimmed by 6 bases and 4 bases, with 23 bases remaining between them. As DNA, the CDR3 is TGCAGTGCCGCGCGGCCACCAACTCCAAGCGCAGATACGCAGTATTTT. Translated: CSAARPPTPSADTQYF.

This clonotype was seen a handful of times. This rearrangement joins TRBV29-1 to TRBJ2-1, with a weak D call TRBD2 (6 bases). The CDR3 extends over 16 amino acids. V dropped 0 bases and J dropped 3 bases, with 15 bases sitting between them. Germline V CDR1 and CDR2: SQVTM, ANQGSEA. CDR3 nucleotides: TGCAGCGTTGAAGATCTTGGGGATAGCGGCTACAATGAGCAGTTCTTC. Translated: CSVEDLGDSGYNEQFF.

This clonotype was seen at least ten times. The chain employs TRBV3-1 and TRBJ1-2; 9 bases are shared with TRBD1. The CDR3 is 14 amino acids. Germline-derived CDR1 and CDR2 are LGHDT and YNNKEL (reference sequence). J was trimmed by 8 bases and V by 2 bases; bases with no gene match: 6. DNA of the CDR3: TGTGCCAGCAGCCAACCCACAGGGGGCAGGGGCTACACCTTC. Residues: CASSQPTGGRGYTF.

This chain joins TRBV12-3 or TRBV12-4 and TRBJ2-3; no firm D call. Trimming removed 3 bases from V and 15 bases from J, with 19 bases in between. CDR3 size: 13 residues. Here the CDR3 DNA reads TGTGCCAGCAGTTTTTCCTCTGGCCCCCCGGGTTATTTT. Translation gives CASSFSSGPPGYF.

The gene calls are TRBV12-3 or TRBV12-4 and TRBJ1-1; D is perhaps TRBD1 (5 bases). The CDR3 runs to 12 residues. The ends were cut back, 2 bases at V and 11 bases at J, with 12 bases in the middle. The CDR3 nucleotides read TGTGCCAGCAGTTTATTGCGGGGACGGGCTTTCTTT. It translates to CASSLLRGRAFF.